These 23 T cell receptor beta chains were all obtained from the same sample, sequenced in a study of beta chain features in type 1 diabetes. Regarding the study as a whole: Across all four CD4+ subsets, people with type 1 diabetes showed modestly shorter TCRB CDR3s.

Which antigens these TCRs recognize remains unknown. As every portion of the isolated RNA was reverse transcribed, the sequencing read expressed TCRB transcripts. Clones were sequenced by immunoSEQ multiplex PCR, and TCRdb holds only the in-frame ones, with some missing. Of almost 350,000 clones listed, about a tenth were seen once; the top ten hold 1%. Sequencing was carried out using central memory CD4+ T cells from blood. These receptors were taken from a man aged 25-45 years with type 1 diabetes.

The CDR3 region has the DNA TGTGCCAGCAGCTTGGAGACAGTGGGTAATGAAAAACTGTTTTTT. It yields the protein CASSLETVGNEKLFF. The chain has TRBV5-8 and TRBJ1-4, with D perhaps TRBD1 (5 bases). Per germline, CDR1 SGHTS and CDR2 YDEGEE. The CDR3 loop spans 15 amino acids. Trimming cost V 0 bases and J 4 bases, with 10 bases left between them.

This clone turned up a few times. V usage is TRBV28 and J usage is TRBJ1-4, with D perhaps TRBD1 (5 bases). The germline gives CDR1 MDHEN, CDR2 SYDVKM. Trimming removed 2 bases from V and 7 bases from J, with 17 bases in between. This CDR3 is built from 16 residues. The CDR3 loop reads CASSLERDPKGEKLFF. CDR3 coding DNA: TGTGCCAGCAGTTTAGAGAGGGACCCGAAGGGTGAAAAACTGTTTTTT.

This clone was detected a few times. J is TRBJ1-6 and V is TRBV7-2, with TRBD1 as a possible D gene (5 bases). Trimming pared 0 bases from V and 7 bases from J, leaving 16 bases between. Germline CDR1 and CDR2: SGHTA and FQGNSA. This CDR3 is built from 17 residues. CDR3 residues: CASSLAPATATNSPLHF. CDR3 DNA sequence: TGTGCCAGCAGCTTAGCGCCAGCGACAGCTACAAATTCACCCCTCCACTTT.

With respect to this clone: The junction does not match germline at one end; this may be a read error. The chain combines TRBV7-7 with TRBJ2-7; either TRBD1 or TRBD2 may supply D (5 bases each). TRBJ2-5 explains the end of the DNA better; the J call may be wrong. CDR1 is SSHAT, CDR2 FNYEAQ, per germline (reference sequence). This CDR3 has 13 amino acids. Here the CDR3 DNA reads TGTGCTAGCAGCTTCGTGGGGGAAGAGACCCAGTACTTC. Its protein is CASSFVGEETQYF.

This clone was counted between two and nine times. The chain combines TRBV28 with TRBJ1-6; no reliable D call. This CDR3 region has 13 residues. CDR1 and CDR2 from the germline V gene are MDHEN and SYDVKM. With 5 bases removed from V and 5 bases from J, the gap between germline ends came to 7 bases. CDR3 in amino acids: CASSRIDNSPLHF. The CDR3 bases are TGTGCCAGCAGTAGGATAGATAATTCACCCCTCCACTTT. The full variable domain, its missing parts supplied by reference TRBV28 and TRBJ1-6, is DVKVTQSSRYLVKRTGEKVFLECVQDMDHENMFWYRQDPGLGLRLIYFSYDVKMKEKGDIPEGYSVSREKKERFSLILESASTNQTSMYLCASSRIDNSPLHFGNGTRLTVT.

The V gene is TRBV7-2, the J gene TRBJ1-6; no clear D gene. Germline lookup yields CDR1 SGHTA and CDR2 FQGNSA. The CDR3 contains 13 residues. V shed 3 bases and J shed 9 bases, with 9 bases lying between them. The DNA of the CDR3 is TGTGCCAGCAGCTTCCGCCAGGTTTCACCCCTCCACTTT. It yields the protein CASSFRQVSPLHF.

This clone was seen at least ten times. This chain connects TRBV4-3 to TRBJ1-1; D is unresolved. The germline V gene encodes CDR1 LGHNA and CDR2 YSLEER. CDR3 length: 13 amino acids. Trimming pared 0 bases from V and 6 bases from J, leaving 8 bases between. CDR3 coding DNA: TGCGCCAGCAGCCAAGAATCATGGGCTGAAGCTTTCTTT. This translates into CASSQESWAEAFF.

This clone was observed a few times. The rearrangement joins TRBV10-3 to TRBJ1-6; D not resolved. CDR3 length: 15 amino acids. The germline V and J ends were trimmed by 7 bases and 5 bases, with 15 bases remaining between them. Germline loops: CDR1 ENHRY, CDR2 SYGVKD. For the CDR3, the DNA is TGTGCCATCAACAAGGGAAACTTGGATAATTCACCCCTCCACTTT. Residues: CAINKGNLDNSPLHF.

The chain combines TRBV28 with TRBJ1-2, with D unclear. CDR3 length: 12 amino acids. From germline, CDR1 is MDHEN and CDR2 SYDVKM. Trimming removed 8 bases from V and 7 bases from J, with 14 bases in between. Here the CDR3 DNA reads TGTGCCAGCCGGGAGTCTTTAGGTGGCTACACCTTC. Amino acids: CASRESLGGYTF.

This clone was observed a few times. This rearrangement joins TRBV4-3 to TRBJ2-7, with 8 bases lining up with TRBD2. The CDR3 spans 17 residues. The V segment lost 0 bases and the J segment 0 bases; nucleotides outside the gene matches: 7. Germline V gene lookup returns CDR1 LGHNA and CDR2 YSLEER. DNA of the CDR3: TGCGCCAGCAGCCAAGAACCGGCGGGGGGCCCCTCCTACGAGCAGTACTTC. Translated: CASSQEPAGGPSYEQYF.

Only a few counts were recorded for this clone. This chain uses TRBV12-5 with TRBJ1-5, with D perhaps TRBD1 (5 bases). This CDR3 region has 14 residues. V was pared by 2 bases and J by 6 bases, with 11 bases between. The germline V gene encodes CDR1 LGHNT and CDR2 FRNRAP. This chain's CDR3 is CASGLRLGGQPQHF. The CDR3, as DNA: TGTGCTAGTGGTTTGAGACTGGGGGGTCAGCCCCAGCATTTT. The full variable domain, completed using reference TRBV12-5 and TRBJ1-5, is DARVTQTPRHKVTEMGQEVTMRCQPILGHNTVFWYRQTMMQGLELLAYFRNRAPLDDSGMPKDRFSAEMPDATLATLKIQPSEPRDSAVYFCASGLRLGGQPQHFGDGTRLSIL.

The rearrangement links TRBV5-1 to TRBJ2-3, with 9 bases fitting TRBD2. The CDR3 covers 15 residues. Germline loops: CDR1 SGHRS, CDR2 YFSETQ. The junction had 6 bases not matched to a gene; V was cut back by 5 bases and J by 2 bases. CDR3 protein: CASRPLAGTTDTQYF. The CDR3 nucleotides are TGCGCCAGCAGACCTCTAGCGGGGACCACAGATACGCAGTATTTT.

The DNA of the CDR3 is TGCGCCAGCAGCTCGGGGTCCGCCTCCTACGAGCAGTACTTC. It yields the protein CASSSGSASYEQYF. The chain links TRBV5-1 to TRBJ2-7; a weak D match, TRBD2 (5 bases). CDR3 length equals 14 residues. Trimming took off 3 bases at V and 0 bases at J, with 10 bases between the two ends. CDR1 SGHRS and CDR2 YFSETQ come from the germline V gene. Using reference TRBV5-1 and TRBJ2-7 for the parts outside the CDR3, the full variable domain is KAGVTQTPRYLIKTRGQQVTLSCSPISGHRSVSWYQQTPGQGLQFLFEYFSETQRNKGNFPGRFSGRQFSNSRSEMNVSTLELGDSALYLCASSSGSASYEQYFGPGTRLTVT.

The chain couples TRBV7-9 to TRBJ1-1; no firm D call. Germline CDR1 reads SEHNR; CDR2 reads FQNEAQ (reference sequence). CDR3 length equals 11 residues. V lost 1 base, J lost 6 bases, and 3 bases lay in between. The DNA of the CDR3 is TGTGCCAGCAGCTTAGACTCTGAAGCTTTCTTT. Amino acids: CASSLDSEAFF.

The chain couples TRBV30 to TRBJ1-2; D uncertain. The germline V and J ends were trimmed by 1 base and 5 bases, with 5 bases remaining between them. The germline V gene encodes CDR1 GTSNPN and CDR2 SVGIG (reference sequence). This CDR3 is 11 amino acids long. The CDR3 region is CAWSDLYGYTF. In DNA, the CDR3 is TGTGCCTGGAGTGACTTGTATGGCTACACCTTC.

This clone was seen only a few times. The CDR3 nucleotides read TGCAGTGTCTTTAGAGAGACCCAGTACTTC. Amino acid sequence: CSVFRETQYF. The rearrangement links TRBV20-1 to TRBJ2-5; D remains ambiguous. V gave up 7 bases and J gave up 4 bases, with 7 bases separating them. The germline V gene encodes CDR1 DFQATT and CDR2 SNEGSKA (reference sequence). The CDR3 runs 10 residues.

V usage is TRBV11-2 and J usage is TRBJ2-2; D is uncertain. V lost 5 bases and J 6 bases, leaving 7 bases between the germline ends. The CDR3 sequence is 12 residues long. In germline, CDR1 is SGHAT, CDR2 FQNNGV. This CDR3 reads CASSPSAGELFF. CDR3 DNA sequence: TGTGCCAGCAGCCCTTCGGCCGGGGAGCTGTTTTTT.

The genes are TRBV7-2 and TRBJ2-3; D gene unclear. The CDR3 is 13 amino acids. Deletions cut 9 bases from V and 0 bases from J, with 10 bases between. From germline, CDR1 is SGHTA and CDR2 FQGNSA. Here the CDR3 reads CARGRPSTDTQYF. CDR3 nucleotides: TGTGCCAGGGGCAGGCCTAGCACAGATACGCAGTATTTT.

The chain carries TRBV28 and TRBJ2-5, with D perhaps matching TRBD1 or TRBD2 (5 bases each). CDR3 length: 12 amino acids. V was trimmed by 7 bases and J by 5 bases, leaving 11 bases between them. The germline gives CDR1 MDHEN, CDR2 SYDVKM. DNA of the CDR3: TGTGCCAGCAATCTGGGGGTTGAGACCCAGTACTTC. The encoded protein is CASNLGVETQYF.

In its sample, this clone was seen a few times. At the DNA level, this CDR3 is encoded by other sequences in the same sample as well. This chain joins TRBV7-8 and TRBJ2-5; 8 bases match TRBD2. V was pared by 5 bases and J by 5 bases, with 10 bases of the junction left unmatched. The CDR3 runs to 15 residues. The germline CDR1 and CDR2 sequences are SGHVS and FQNEAQ. The CDR3 DNA reads as TGTGCCAGCAGCCGTGGACTAGCCGGAGGGGAGACCCAGTACTTC. Amino acid sequence: CASSRGLAGGETQYF.

This chain links TRBV18 with TRBJ2-1, with D perhaps matching TRBD2 (5 bases). V was shortened by 3 bases and J by 2 bases, with 11 bases between the two germline ends. Germline V gene sequence: CDR1 KGHSH, CDR2 LQKENI. The CDR3 spans 15 residues. CDR3 protein: CASSPEEGTYNEQFF. CDR3 nucleotides: TGTGCCAGCTCACCGGAAGAGGGAACCTACAATGAGCAGTTCTTC. The full variable domain, rest sourced from reference TRBV18 and TRBJ2-1, is NAGVMQNPRHLVRRRGQEARLRCSPMKGHSHVYWYRQLPEEGLKFMVYLQKENIIDESGMPKERFSAEFPKEGPSILRIQQVVRGDSAAYFCASSPEEGTYNEQFFGPGTRLTVL.

The chain combines TRBV9 with TRBJ1-1; D call uncertain. V dropped 2 bases and J dropped 1 base, with 15 bases sitting between them. Germline values: CDR1 SGDLS, CDR2 YYNGEE. The CDR3 spans 16 residues. The CDR3 reads CASSVSILAPNTEAFF. The DNA of the CDR3 is TGTGCCAGCAGCGTTTCCATCCTGGCACCGAACACTGAAGCTTTCTTT.

This clone turned up a few times. The chain couples TRBV4-1 to TRBJ1-2; unclear D gene. The germline V and J ends were trimmed by 0 bases and 4 bases, with 12 bases remaining between them. The CDR3 is made up of 15 amino acids. Germline V CDR1 and CDR2: MGHRA, YSYEKL. The CDR3: CASSQEYSPIYGYTF. The DNA of the CDR3 is TGCGCCAGCAGCCAAGAGTACTCCCCTATCTATGGCTACACCTTC.